Below are 14 T cell receptor beta chains sequenced from a single sample in a study of low-dose radiotherapy and immunotherapy resistance in tumors. TRAV- and TRBV-specific primers primed first-strand cDNA, covering alpha and beta chains. Amplification of TCRs used a constant-region primer and V-primer adapter for about 18 PCR cycles. Via MiXCR, TCRdb re-called the reads, giving one row per CDR3 protein. The sample lists 100,000 or so distinct CDR3 sequences; 20% to 25% were seen once. Specified time point: after trial treatment. The sample's treatment: LDRT plus nivolumab, ipilimumab, low-dose cyclophosphamide and aspirin (RACIN trial). The source was PBMCs, collected after low-dose radiotherapy plus immunotherapy. These receptors originate from a male donor with prostate cancer.

There are many counts of this clonotype. V usage is TRBV20-1 and J usage is TRBJ2-1; D is perhaps TRBD2 (5 bases). Looked up from germline, CDR1 is DFQATT and CDR2 is SNEGSKA (reference sequence). The CDR3 is made up of 15 amino acids. With 3 bases removed from V and 5 bases from J, the gap between germline ends came to 17 bases. Here the CDR3 DNA reads TGCAGTGCTAGTCCCGGAGGCGGTTGGAACAATGAGCAGTTCTTC. It codes for CSASPGGGWNNEQFF.

By sample fraction, this clonotype is medium-sized. The chain joins TRBV12-3 or TRBV12-4 to TRBJ2-1, with D maybe TRBD2 (6 bases). The V and J ends lost 2 bases and 9 bases respectively, with 8 bases between them. This CDR3 comprises 12 residues. Written as DNA, the CDR3 is TGTGCCAGCAGTTTAAGGGGAGGTGAGCAGTTCTTC. It codes for CASSLRGGEQFF.

This clonotype showed up many times. This chain uses TRBV14 with TRBJ2-2, with D unresolved. CDR3 length: 14 residues. Germline V gene sequence: CDR1 SGHDN, CDR2 FVKESK. Trimming took 0 bases from V and 4 from J, leaving 6 bases between them. The CDR3 loop is CASSQERSTGELFF. CDR3 in DNA: TGTGCCAGCAGCCAAGAACGGAGCACCGGGGAGCTGTTTTTT.

This clonotype was seen at least ten times. CDR3 amino acids: CASSPPPGLASGELFF. The CDR3 DNA sequence: TGCGCCAGCAGCCCGCCTCCGGGACTAGCGTCCGGGGAGCTGTTTTTT. The chain has TRBV4-1 and TRBJ2-2; 10 bases are a match to TRBD2. After removal of 4 bases from V and 6 bases from J, the junction contained 8 bases not matched to a gene. The CDR3 contains 16 residues. Germline CDR1 MGHRA, CDR2 YSYEKL.

About this clonotype itself: It may be a read error: a sequence one base away is much more abundant. The genes are TRBV19 and TRBJ2-7; the D gene is possibly TRBD2 (6 bases). V gave up 6 bases and J gave up 3 bases, with 12 bases separating them. The CDR3 runs 13 residues. The V gene's germline CDR1 is LNHDA and CDR2 SQIVND (reference sequence). The CDR3 sequence: CASRKIGGYEQYF. DNA of the CDR3: TGTGCCAGTAGGAAGATCGGGGGCTACGAGCAGTACTTC.

This clonotype was detected ten times or more. V usage is TRBV30 and J usage is TRBJ1-2; D gene uncertain. CDR1 and CDR2 (germline): GTSNPN, SVGIG (reference sequence). The CDR3 length is 12 residues. With 1 base removed from V and 4 bases from J, the gap between germline ends came to 7 bases. The CDR3 DNA is TGTGCCTGGAGTGGTTCGTCCTATGGCTACACCTTC. Protein sequence: CAWSGSSYGYTF. Full variable domain (outside the CDR3, taken from reference TRBV30 and TRBJ1-2): SQTIHQWPATLVQPVGSPLSLECTVEGTSNPNLYWYRQAAGRGLQLLFYSVGIGQISSEVPQNLSASRPQDRQFILSSKKLLLSDSGFYLCAWSGSSYGYTFGSGTRLTVV.

For this clonotype: It is unclear where the CDR3 begins or ends on the DNA, so no DNA is shown, and the CDR3 is as TCRdb lists it. J is TRBJ2-2 and V is TRBV2; the listed D gene, TRBD1, was not tested against the DNA. The CDR3 spans 16 amino acids, including both terminal residues. CDR1 is SNHLY and CDR2 is FYNNEI in the germline V gene. CDR3 sequence reads: CASTPRAVNTGELFFF.

This clonotype was seen at least ten times. The chain has TRBV6-5 and TRBJ2-3; D not certain. The V and J ends lost 2 bases and 6 bases respectively, with 12 bases between them. The V gene's germline CDR1 is MNHEY and CDR2 SVGAGI. The CDR3 extends over 14 amino acids. CDR3 sequence reads: CASSYERRPDTQYF. The CDR3, as DNA: TGTGCCAGCAGTTACGAGAGACGGCCCGATACGCAGTATTTT.

This clonotype was seen many times. The chain has TRBV7-9 and TRBJ2-4; 7 bases line up with TRBD1. V trimming: 5 bases; J trimming: 2 bases; junction bases outside the gene matches: 6. Germline V gene lookup returns CDR1 SEHNR and CDR2 FQNEAQ (reference sequence). This CDR3 contains 15 residues. CDR3 in DNA: TGTGCCAGCAGCACCTACAGGGGATCCAAAAACATTCAGTACTTC. It specifies CASSTYRGSKNIQYF.

This clonotype came up many times. V gene TRBV7-2 combines with J gene TRBJ2-5; the D is unclear. With 8 bases removed from V and 1 base from J, the gap between germline ends came to 11 bases. The CDR3 spans 13 residues. Germline values: CDR1 SGHTA, CDR2 FQGNSA. The CDR3, as DNA: TGTGCCAGCTCCACAGATCTCCAAGAGACCCAGTACTTC. This codes for CASSTDLQETQYF.

This clonotype was seen ten or more times. The V gene is TRBV27, the J gene TRBJ1-2; no clear D gene. Germline-derived CDR1 and CDR2 are MNHEY and SMNVEV (reference sequence). The CDR3 contains 11 residues. Trimming removed 6 bases at V and 7 bases at J, with 9 bases between. The CDR3 region is CASRALGGYTF. The CDR3 nucleotides read TGTGCCAGCAGGGCCTTGGGTGGCTACACCTTC.

This clonotype showed up many times. The chain has TRBV9 and TRBJ2-1, with D possibly being TRBD1 (7 bases). Germline values: CDR1 SGDLS, CDR2 YYNGEE. The CDR3 is 14 amino acids. The germline V and J ends were trimmed by 3 bases and 15 bases, with 22 bases remaining between them. Written as DNA, the CDR3 is TGTGCCAGCAGCGAGGGGGCGCGGGATCGATCCACGTTCTTC. Its protein is CASSEGARDRSTFF.

This clonotype was recorded at least ten times. The gene calls are TRBV3-1 and TRBJ2-5; D ambiguous. Germline V lookup: CDR1 LGHDT, CDR2 YNNKEL (reference sequence). The V end was cut by 0 bases, the J end by 5 bases, with 7 bases between. This CDR3 comprises 13 residues. Here the CDR3 reads CASSQDVVETQYF. CDR3 sequence (DNA): TGTGCCAGCAGCCAAGATGTGGTCGAGACCCAGTACTTC.

The chain has TRBV2 and TRBJ2-5, with TRBD2 identical over 13 bases. Germline V gives CDR1 SNHLY, CDR2 FYNNEI. CDR3 size: 16 residues. Trimming at V came to 4 bases and at J to 1 base, leaving 3 bases not matched to a gene. The CDR3, as DNA: TGTGCCAGCAGTGCTACTAGCGGGGGGGCCCAAGAGACCCAGTACTTC. Protein sequence: CASSATSGGAQETQYF.